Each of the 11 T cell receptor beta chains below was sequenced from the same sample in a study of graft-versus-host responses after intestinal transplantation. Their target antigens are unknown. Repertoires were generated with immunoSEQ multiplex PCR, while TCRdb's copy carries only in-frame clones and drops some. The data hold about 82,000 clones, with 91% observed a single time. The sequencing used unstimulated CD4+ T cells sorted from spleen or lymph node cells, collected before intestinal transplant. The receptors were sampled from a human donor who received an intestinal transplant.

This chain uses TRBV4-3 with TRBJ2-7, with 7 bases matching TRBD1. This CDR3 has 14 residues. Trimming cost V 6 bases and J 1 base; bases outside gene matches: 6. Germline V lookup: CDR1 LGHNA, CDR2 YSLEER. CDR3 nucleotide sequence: TGCGCCAGCAGACCGGGGACAGCTTCCTACGAGCAGTACTTC. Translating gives CASRPGTASYEQYF.

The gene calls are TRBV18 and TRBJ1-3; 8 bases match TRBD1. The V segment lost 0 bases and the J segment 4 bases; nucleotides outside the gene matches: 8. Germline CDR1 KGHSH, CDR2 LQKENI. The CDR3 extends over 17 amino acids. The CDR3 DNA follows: TGTGCCAGCTCACCACCGAGTCGGACAGGGATAGGAAACACCATATATTTT. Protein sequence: CASSPPSRTGIGNTIYF.

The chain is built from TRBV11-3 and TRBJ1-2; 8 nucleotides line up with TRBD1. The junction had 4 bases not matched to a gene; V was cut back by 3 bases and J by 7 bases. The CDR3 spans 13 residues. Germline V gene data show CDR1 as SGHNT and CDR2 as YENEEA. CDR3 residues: CASSLTGESGYTF. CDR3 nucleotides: TGTGCCAGCAGCTTGACAGGGGAAAGTGGCTACACCTTC.

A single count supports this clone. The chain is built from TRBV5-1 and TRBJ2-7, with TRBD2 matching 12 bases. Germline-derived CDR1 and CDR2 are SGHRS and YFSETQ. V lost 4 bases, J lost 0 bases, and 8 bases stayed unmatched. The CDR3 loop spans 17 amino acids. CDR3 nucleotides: TGCGCCAGCAGCATAACTAGCGGGGGGCCGAGCTCCTACGAGCAGTACTTC. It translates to CASSITSGGPSSYEQYF. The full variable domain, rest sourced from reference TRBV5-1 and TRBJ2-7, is KAGVTQTPRYLIKTRGQQVTLSCSPISGHRSVSWYQQTPGQGLQFLFEYFSETQRNKGNFPGRFSGRQFSNSRSEMNVSTLELGDSALYLCASSITSGGPSSYEQYFGPGTRLTVT.

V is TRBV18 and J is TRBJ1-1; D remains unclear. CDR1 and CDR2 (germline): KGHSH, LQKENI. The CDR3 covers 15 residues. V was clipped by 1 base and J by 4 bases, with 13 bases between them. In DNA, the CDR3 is TGTGCCAGCTCACCACAAAACGGGTATATCACTGAAGCTTTCTTT. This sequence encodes CASSPQNGYITEAFF.

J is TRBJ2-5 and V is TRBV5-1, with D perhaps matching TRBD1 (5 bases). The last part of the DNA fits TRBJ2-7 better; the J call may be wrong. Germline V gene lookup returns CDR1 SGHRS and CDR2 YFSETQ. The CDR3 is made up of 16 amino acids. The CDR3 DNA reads TGCGCCAGCAGCTTGGTGGTTAGTGGGGCCGCCTACGAGCAGTACTTC. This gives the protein CASSLVVSGAAYEQYF.

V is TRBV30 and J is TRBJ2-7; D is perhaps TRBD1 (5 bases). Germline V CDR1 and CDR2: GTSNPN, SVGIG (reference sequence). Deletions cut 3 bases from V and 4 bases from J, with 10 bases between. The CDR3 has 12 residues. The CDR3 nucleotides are TGTGCCTGGAGGCCCCAGGGTTACGAGCAGTACTTC. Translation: CAWRPQGYEQYF.

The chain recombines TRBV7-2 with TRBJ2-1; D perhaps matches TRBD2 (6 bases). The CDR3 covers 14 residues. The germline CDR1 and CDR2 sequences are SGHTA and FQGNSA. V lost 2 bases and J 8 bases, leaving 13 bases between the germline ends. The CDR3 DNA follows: TGTGCCAGCAGCTTAACTAGCTTATCTCATGAGCAGTTCTTC. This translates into CASSLTSLSHEQFF.

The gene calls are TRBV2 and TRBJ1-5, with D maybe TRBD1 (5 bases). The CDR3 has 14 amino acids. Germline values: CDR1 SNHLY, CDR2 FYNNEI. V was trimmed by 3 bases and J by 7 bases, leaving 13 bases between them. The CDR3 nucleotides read TGTGCCAGCAGTGACCAGGGTACGCAACAGCCCCAGCATTTT. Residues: CASSDQGTQQPQHF. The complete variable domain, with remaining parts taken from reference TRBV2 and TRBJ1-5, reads EPEVTQTPSHQVTQMGQEVILRCVPISNHLYFYWYRQILGQKVEFLVSFYNNEISEKSEIFDDQFSVERPDGSNFTLKIRSTKLEDSAMYFCASSDQGTQQPQHFGDGTRLSIL.

The CDR3 is CASSLVGGGIFTDTQYF. The CDR3 region has the DNA TGTGCCAGCAGCTTAGTCGGCGGGGGTATATTCACAGATACGCAGTATTTT. V usage is TRBV7-2 and J usage is TRBJ2-3; 7 bases align to TRBD2. V dropped 1 base and J dropped 2; count of bases not matched to a gene: 9. The length of the CDR3 is 17 residues. CDR1 and CDR2 (germline): SGHTA, FQGNSA.

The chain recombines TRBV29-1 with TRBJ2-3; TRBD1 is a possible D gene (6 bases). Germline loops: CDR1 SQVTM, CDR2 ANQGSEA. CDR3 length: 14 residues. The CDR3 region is CNVGTRGWADTQYF. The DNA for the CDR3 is TGCAACGTGGGTACTAGGGGGTGGGCAGATACGCAGTATTTT.